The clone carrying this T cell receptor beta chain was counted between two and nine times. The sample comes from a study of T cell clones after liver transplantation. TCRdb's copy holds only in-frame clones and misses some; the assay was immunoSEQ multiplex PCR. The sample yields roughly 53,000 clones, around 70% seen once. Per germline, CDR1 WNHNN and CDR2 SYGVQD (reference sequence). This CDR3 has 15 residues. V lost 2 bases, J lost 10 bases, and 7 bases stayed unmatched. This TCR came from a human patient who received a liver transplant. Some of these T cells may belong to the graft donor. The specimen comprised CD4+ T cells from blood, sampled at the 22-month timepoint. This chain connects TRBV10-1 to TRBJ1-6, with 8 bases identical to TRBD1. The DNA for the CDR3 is TGCGCCAGCAGTGAGAGGACAGGGTCGGGATCACCCCTCCACTTT. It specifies CASSERTGSGSPLHF.